This entry lists 12 T cell receptor beta chains sequenced from one sample in a study of regulatory T cells in long-lasting Graves disease. Construction of TCR beta libraries relied on iRepertoire HTBI primers and on Arm-PCR targeting CDR3 regions. Using its own MiXCR run on the multiplex PCR reads, TCRdb lists one record per CDR3 protein. This table has around 500,000 distinct CDR3 sequences, roughly a sixth appearing once. Time point of the sample: newly diagnosed GD, antithyroid drugs for less than 3 months. RNA isolated from PBMCs was used to make the TCR library. These data also formed part of another study, on T cells in Graves' hyperthyroidism and ophthalmopathy.

Specimen: peripheral blood mononuclear cells (PBMCs), collected at new diagnosis, from a patient treated with antithyroid drugs. The source of these receptors is a woman aged 35-60 years with Graves disease.

This clonotype was seen repeatedly, ten times or more. This chain links TRBV12-3 or TRBV12-4 with TRBJ2-5; 7 bases line up with TRBD2. J was trimmed by 2 bases and V by 5 bases; bases with no gene match: 11. This CDR3 spans 16 amino acids. CDR3 DNA sequence: TGTGCCAGCAGTCCGATGTGGGGGGGACTACAAGAGACCCAGTACTTC. It is translated as CASSPMWGGLQETQYF.

This clonotype was picked up a small number of times. The V and J genes are TRBV19 and TRBJ1-2; D may be TRBD1 (5 bases). This CDR3 contains 14 residues. Trimming left V 3 bases short and J 8 bases short, with 16 bases between. Germline CDR1 is LNHDA and CDR2 is SQIVND (reference sequence). CDR3 DNA sequence: TGTGCCAGTAGTATTGGGACGACCGCTATGGGCTACACCTTC. Translating gives CASSIGTTAMGYTF.

This clonotype was detected many times. V is TRBV28 and J is TRBJ2-1; D is unresolved. The V end lost 0 bases, the J end lost 10 bases, and 10 bases lay between the germline ends. In germline, CDR1 is MDHEN, CDR2 SYDVKM. The CDR3 consists of 13 residues. CDR3 sequence (DNA): TGTGCCAGCAGTTTATGGGCCCCCGCAGAGCAGTTCTTC. It specifies CASSLWAPAEQFF. Combining the CDR3 with reference TRBV28 and TRBJ2-1 gives the whole variable domain DVKVTQSSRYLVKRTGEKVFLECVQDMDHENMFWYRQDPGLGLRLIYFSYDVKMKEKGDIPEGYSVSREKKERFSLILESASTNQTSMYLCASSLWAPAEQFFGPGTRLTVL.

This clonotype was found many times. The gene calls are TRBV7-8 and TRBJ1-1; a possible D gene is TRBD1 (5 bases). This CDR3 has 13 residues. Germline V gene lookup returns CDR1 SGHVS and CDR2 FQNEAQ. V lost 2 bases and J 4 bases, leaving 8 bases between the germline ends. CDR3 DNA: TGTGCCAGCAGCTTACATGGGGGCACTGAAGCTTTCTTT. Protein product: CASSLHGGTEAFF. Full variable domain (remainder filled in from reference TRBV7-8 and TRBJ1-1): GAGVSQSPRYKVAKRGQDVALRCDPISGHVSLFWYQQALGQGPEFLTYFQNEAQLDKSGLPSDRFFAERPEGSVSTLKIQRTQQEDSAVYLCASSLHGGTEAFFGQGTRLTVV.

This clonotype is a singleton in its sample. The chain is built from TRBV24-1 and TRBJ2-5, with 9 bases identical to TRBD1. Unmatched junction bases numbered 19, after V lost 1 base and J lost 5 bases. The length of the CDR3 is 20 residues. Germline V CDR1 and CDR2: KGHDR, SFDVKD. The DNA for the CDR3 is TGTGCCACCAGTGATTTTCCCCGGACAGGGGTACTCTTTGCCATGGAGACCCAGTACTTC. It specifies CATSDFPRTGVLFAMETQYF.

This clonotype came up many times. The chain recombines TRBV7-9 with TRBJ1-1; TRBD1 matches at 9 bases. Germline V gives CDR1 SEHNR, CDR2 FQNEAQ (reference sequence). After removal of 4 bases from V and 8 bases from J, the junction contained 8 bases not matched to a gene. The CDR3 is 14 amino acids. CDR3 nucleotide sequence: TGTGCCAGCAGCTCCGAACAGGGGGCGAGGGAAGCTTTCTTT. It specifies CASSSEQGAREAFF.

This clonotype was found many times. The chain recombines TRBV7-2 with TRBJ2-3, with D maybe TRBD2 (6 bases). Germline lookup yields CDR1 SGHTA and CDR2 FQGNSA. V lost 6 bases and J lost 1, with 14 bases in between. This CDR3 comprises 15 residues. The CDR3 sequence: CASSLTSWGTDTQYF. In nucleotides, the CDR3 is TGTGCCAGCAGTTTGACTAGTTGGGGCACAGATACGCAGTATTTT.

This clonotype has a handful of counts. The chain uses TRBV4-2 and TRBJ1-4; 9 nucleotides align to TRBD1. Germline CDR1 LGHNA, CDR2 YNFKEQ. This CDR3 contains 18 residues. Trimming cost V 1 base and J 7 bases; bases outside gene matches: 13. The CDR3 reads CASSQVPGQGGDSEKLFF. DNA for the CDR3: TGTGCCAGCAGCCAAGTGCCGGGACAGGGTGGTGACTCTGAAAAACTGTTTTTT.

The chain uses TRBV28 and TRBJ1-5; D uncertain. V lost 3 bases and J lost 2, with 11 bases in between. The CDR3 is 15 residues long. CDR1 is MDHEN, CDR2 SYDVKM, per germline. The CDR3 DNA follows: TGTGCCAGCAGTTTTGAGGTTCGAGGCAATCAGCCCCAGCATTTT. As protein: CASSFEVRGNQPQHF.

At least ten counts were recorded for this clonotype. The V and J genes are TRBV12-3 or TRBV12-4 and TRBJ1-1, with 7 bases identical to TRBD1. The CDR3 contains 15 residues. Losses at the gene ends were 6 bases for V and 0 bases for J; bases not matched to a gene: 7. CDR3 region: CASSLSQGLNTEAFF. CDR3 nucleotide sequence: TGTGCCAGCAGCTTATCACAGGGGCTGAACACTGAAGCTTTCTTT.

In this sample, this clonotype turned up many times. The rearrangement joins TRBV7-9 to TRBJ2-1; 8 nucleotides align to TRBD2. The J segment lost 9 bases and the V segment lost 5 bases, leaving 12 bases of the junction unmatched. Germline loops: CDR1 SEHNR, CDR2 FQNEAQ (reference sequence). This CDR3 contains 15 residues. This CDR3 reads CASSPAGLGVGEQFF. In DNA form, the CDR3 reads TGTGCCAGCAGCCCCGCGGGACTAGGTGTTGGTGAGCAGTTCTTC. The complete variable domain, with remaining parts taken from reference TRBV7-9 and TRBJ2-1, reads DTGVSQNPRHKITKRGQNVTFRCDPISEHNRLYWYRQTLGQGPEFLTYFQNEAQLEKSRLLSDRFSAERPKGSFSTLEIQRTEQGDSAMYLCASSPAGLGVGEQFFGPGTRLTVL.

This chain uses TRBV6-1 with TRBJ1-1; D gene ambiguous. This CDR3 has 12 amino acids. Germline CDR1 and CDR2: MNHNS and SASEGT. V was clipped by 6 bases and J by 3 bases, with 8 bases between them. CDR3 in amino acids: CASRGGDTEAFF. The CDR3 nucleotides read TGTGCCAGCAGAGGAGGAGACACTGAAGCTTTCTTT.